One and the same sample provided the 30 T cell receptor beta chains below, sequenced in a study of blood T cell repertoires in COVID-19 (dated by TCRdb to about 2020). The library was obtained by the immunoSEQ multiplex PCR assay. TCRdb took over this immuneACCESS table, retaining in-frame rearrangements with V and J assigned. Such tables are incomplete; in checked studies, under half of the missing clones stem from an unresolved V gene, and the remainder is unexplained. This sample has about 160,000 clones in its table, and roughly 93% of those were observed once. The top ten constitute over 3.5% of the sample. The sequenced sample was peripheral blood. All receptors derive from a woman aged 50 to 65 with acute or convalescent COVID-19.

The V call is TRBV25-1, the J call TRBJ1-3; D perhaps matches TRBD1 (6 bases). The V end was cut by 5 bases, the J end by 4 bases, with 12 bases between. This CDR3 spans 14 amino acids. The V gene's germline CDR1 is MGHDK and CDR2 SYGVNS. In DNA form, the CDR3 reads TGTGCCAGCAGTTCGCGGGGGGCCGGAAACACCATATATTTT. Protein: CASSSRGAGNTIYF.

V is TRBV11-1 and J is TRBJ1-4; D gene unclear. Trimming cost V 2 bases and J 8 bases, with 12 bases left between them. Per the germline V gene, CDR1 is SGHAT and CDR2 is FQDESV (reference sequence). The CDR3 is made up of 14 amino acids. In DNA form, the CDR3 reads TGTGCCAGCAGCTTACGAGGGTTTGGGGAAAAACTGTTTTTT. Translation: CASSLRGFGEKLFF. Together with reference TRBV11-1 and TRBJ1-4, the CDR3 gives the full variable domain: EAEVAQSPRYKITEKSQAVAFWCDPISGHATLYWYRQILGQGPELLVQFQDESVVDDSQLPKDRFSAERLKGVDSTLKIQPAELGDSAMYLCASSLRGFGEKLFFGSGTQLSVL.

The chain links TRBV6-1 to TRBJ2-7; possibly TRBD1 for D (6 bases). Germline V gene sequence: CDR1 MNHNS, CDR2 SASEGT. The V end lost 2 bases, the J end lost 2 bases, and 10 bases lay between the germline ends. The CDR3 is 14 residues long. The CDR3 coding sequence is TGTGCCAGCAGTGAACGGACAGCGGCCTACGAGCAGTACTTC. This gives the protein CASSERTAAYEQYF.

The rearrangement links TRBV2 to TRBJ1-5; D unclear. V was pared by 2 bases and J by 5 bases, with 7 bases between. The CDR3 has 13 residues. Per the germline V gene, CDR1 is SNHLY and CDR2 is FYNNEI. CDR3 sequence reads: CASSEPGYQPQHF. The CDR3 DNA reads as TGTGCCAGCAGTGAACCGGGGTATCAGCCCCAGCATTTT.

CDR3 in DNA: TGTGCCAGCAGTTTTACAGCCACAGATACGCAGTATTTT. It specifies CASSFTATDTQYF. The chain recombines TRBV12-3 or TRBV12-4 with TRBJ2-3; D ambiguous. CDR3 length equals 13 residues. Trimming took 3 bases from V and 2 from J, leaving 6 bases between them.

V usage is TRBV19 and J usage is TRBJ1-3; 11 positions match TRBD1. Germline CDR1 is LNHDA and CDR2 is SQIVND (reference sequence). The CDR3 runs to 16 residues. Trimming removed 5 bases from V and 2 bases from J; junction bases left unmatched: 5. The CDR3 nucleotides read TGTGCCAGTAGTCCTCGGGACAGGGGGGCTGGAAACACCATATATTTT. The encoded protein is CASSPRDRGAGNTIYF.

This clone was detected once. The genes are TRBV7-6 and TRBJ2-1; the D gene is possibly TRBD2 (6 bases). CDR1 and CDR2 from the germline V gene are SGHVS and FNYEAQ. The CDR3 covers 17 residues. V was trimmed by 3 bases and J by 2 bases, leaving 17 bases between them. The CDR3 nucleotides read TGTGCCAGCAGCTTGCCGAGGGGCGGGAACACCTACAATGAGCAGTTCTTC. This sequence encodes CASSLPRGGNTYNEQFF.

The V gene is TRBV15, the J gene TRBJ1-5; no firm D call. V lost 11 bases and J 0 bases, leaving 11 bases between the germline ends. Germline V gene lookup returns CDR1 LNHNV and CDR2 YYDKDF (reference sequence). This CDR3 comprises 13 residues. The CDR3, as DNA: TGTGCCTCCGCCCAGAATAGCAATCAGCCCCAGCATTTT. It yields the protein CASAQNSNQPQHF.

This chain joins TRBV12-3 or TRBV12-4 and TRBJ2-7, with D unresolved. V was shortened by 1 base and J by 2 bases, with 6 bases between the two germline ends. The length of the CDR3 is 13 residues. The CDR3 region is CASSLERAYEQYF. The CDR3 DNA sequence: TGTGCCAGCAGTTTAGAACGGGCCTACGAGCAGTACTTC.

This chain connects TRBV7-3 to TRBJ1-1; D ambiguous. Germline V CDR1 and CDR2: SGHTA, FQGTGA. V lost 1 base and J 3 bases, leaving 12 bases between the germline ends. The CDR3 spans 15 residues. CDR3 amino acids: CASSLNAQPYTEAFF. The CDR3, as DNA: TGTGCCAGCAGCTTAAATGCACAGCCTTACACTGAAGCTTTCTTT.

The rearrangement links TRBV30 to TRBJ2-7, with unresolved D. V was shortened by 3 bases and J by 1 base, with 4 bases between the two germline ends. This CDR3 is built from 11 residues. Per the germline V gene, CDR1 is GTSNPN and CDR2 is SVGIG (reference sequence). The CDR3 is CAWRRSYEQYF. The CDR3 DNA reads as TGTGCCTGGAGACGGTCCTACGAGCAGTACTTC.

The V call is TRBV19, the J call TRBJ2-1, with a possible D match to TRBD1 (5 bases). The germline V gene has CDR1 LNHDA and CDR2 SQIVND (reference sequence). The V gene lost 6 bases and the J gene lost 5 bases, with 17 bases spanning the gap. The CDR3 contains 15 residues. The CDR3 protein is CASSRAPQKNNEQFF. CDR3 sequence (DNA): TGTGCCAGTAGCAGGGCCCCACAGAAAAACAATGAGCAGTTCTTC.

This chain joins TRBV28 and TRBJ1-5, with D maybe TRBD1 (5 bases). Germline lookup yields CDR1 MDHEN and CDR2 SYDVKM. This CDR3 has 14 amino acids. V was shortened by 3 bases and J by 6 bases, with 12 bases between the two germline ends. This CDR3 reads CASSFTGGSQPQHF. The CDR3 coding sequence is TGTGCCAGCAGTTTTACCGGGGGAAGTCAGCCCCAGCATTTT. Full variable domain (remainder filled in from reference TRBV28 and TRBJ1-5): DVKVTQSSRYLVKRTGEKVFLECVQDMDHENMFWYRQDPGLGLRLIYFSYDVKMKEKGDIPEGYSVSREKKERFSLILESASTNQTSMYLCASSFTGGSQPQHFGDGTRLSIL.

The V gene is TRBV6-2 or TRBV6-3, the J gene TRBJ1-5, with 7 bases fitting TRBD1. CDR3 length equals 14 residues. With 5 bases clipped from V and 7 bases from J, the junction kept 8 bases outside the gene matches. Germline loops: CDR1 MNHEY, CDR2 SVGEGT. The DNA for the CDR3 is TGTGCCAGCAGTGCGGGACAGAAAAGACAGCCCCAGCATTTT. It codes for CASSAGQKRQPQHF.

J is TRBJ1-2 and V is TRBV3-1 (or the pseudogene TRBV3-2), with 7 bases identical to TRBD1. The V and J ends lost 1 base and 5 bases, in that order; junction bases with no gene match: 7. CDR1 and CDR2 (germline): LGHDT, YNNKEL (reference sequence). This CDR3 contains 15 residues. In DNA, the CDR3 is TGTGCCAGCAGCCAAGTCCCAGGGGGGAAGTATGGCTACACCTTC. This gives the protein CASSQVPGGKYGYTF.

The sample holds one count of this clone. The CDR3 region is CASSLDTGNTIYF. The CDR3 DNA sequence: TGTGCCAGCAGCCTTGACACGGGAAACACCATATATTTT. J is TRBJ1-3 and V is TRBV7-9, with no clear D. Germline values: CDR1 SEHNR, CDR2 FQNEAQ (reference sequence). V was clipped by 5 bases and J by 4 bases, with 9 bases between them. This CDR3 has 13 residues.

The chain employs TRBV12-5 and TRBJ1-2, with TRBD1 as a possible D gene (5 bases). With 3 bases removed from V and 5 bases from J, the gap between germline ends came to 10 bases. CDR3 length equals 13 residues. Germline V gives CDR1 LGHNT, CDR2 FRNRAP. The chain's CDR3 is CASGLKGRYGYTF. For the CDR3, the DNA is TGTGCTAGTGGTTTAAAGGGGAGGTATGGCTACACCTTC.

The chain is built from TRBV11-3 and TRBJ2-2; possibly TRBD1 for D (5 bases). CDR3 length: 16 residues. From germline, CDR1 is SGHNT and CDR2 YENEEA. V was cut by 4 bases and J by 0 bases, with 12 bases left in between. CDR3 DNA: TGTGCCAGCAGCTCTACCGACAGCGCGAACACCGGGGAGCTGTTTTTT. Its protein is CASSSTDSANTGELFF.

Here the CDR3 reads CASSLRAGDEQFF. CDR3 in DNA: TGTGCCAGCAGCTTAAGAGCCGGGGATGAGCAGTTCTTC. This chain links TRBV7-2 with TRBJ2-1; D is possibly TRBD2 (5 bases). The CDR3 extends over 13 amino acids. CDR1 is SGHTA, CDR2 FQGNSA, per germline. Trimming left V 2 bases short and J 8 bases short, with 10 bases between. Based on the CDR3 plus reference TRBV7-2 and TRBJ2-1, the full variable domain is GAGVSQSPSNKVTEKGKDVELRCDPISGHTALYWYRQSLGQGLEFLIYFQGNSAPDKSGLPSDRFSAERTGGSVSTLTIQRTQQEDSAVYLCASSLRAGDEQFFGPGTRLTVL.

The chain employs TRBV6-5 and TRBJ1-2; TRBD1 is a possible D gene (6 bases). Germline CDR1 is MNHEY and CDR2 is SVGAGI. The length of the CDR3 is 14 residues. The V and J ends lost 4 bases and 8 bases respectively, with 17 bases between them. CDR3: CASSSPQQGKGYTF. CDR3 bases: TGTGCCAGCAGTTCCCCCCAACAGGGAAAAGGCTACACCTTC.

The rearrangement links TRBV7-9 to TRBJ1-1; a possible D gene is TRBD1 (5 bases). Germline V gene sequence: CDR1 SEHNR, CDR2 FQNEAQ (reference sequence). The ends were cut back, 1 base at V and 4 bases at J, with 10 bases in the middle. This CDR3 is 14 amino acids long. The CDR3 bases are TGTGCCAGCAGCTTAGGGGAGGGGAGCACTGAAGCTTTCTTT. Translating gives CASSLGEGSTEAFF.

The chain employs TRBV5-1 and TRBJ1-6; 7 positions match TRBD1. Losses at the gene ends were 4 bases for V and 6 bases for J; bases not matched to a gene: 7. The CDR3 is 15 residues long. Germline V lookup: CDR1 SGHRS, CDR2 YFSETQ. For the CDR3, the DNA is TGCGCCAGCAGCCCACAGGGACAGCCTAATTCACCCCTCCACTTT. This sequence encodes CASSPQGQPNSPLHF.

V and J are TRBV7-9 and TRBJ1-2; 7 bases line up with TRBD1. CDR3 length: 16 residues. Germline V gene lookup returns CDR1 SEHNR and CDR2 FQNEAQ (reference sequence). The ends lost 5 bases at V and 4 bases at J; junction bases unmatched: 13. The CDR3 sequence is CASSLRKGARSYGYTF. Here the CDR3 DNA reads TGTGCCAGCAGCCTGAGGAAGGGGGCGCGGAGCTATGGCTACACCTTC.

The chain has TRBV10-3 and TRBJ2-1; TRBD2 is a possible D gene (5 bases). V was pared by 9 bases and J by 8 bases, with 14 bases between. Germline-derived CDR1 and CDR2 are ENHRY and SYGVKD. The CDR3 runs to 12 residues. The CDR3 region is CAMAGNVDEQFF. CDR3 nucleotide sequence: TGTGCCATGGCCGGGAACGTGGATGAGCAGTTCTTC.

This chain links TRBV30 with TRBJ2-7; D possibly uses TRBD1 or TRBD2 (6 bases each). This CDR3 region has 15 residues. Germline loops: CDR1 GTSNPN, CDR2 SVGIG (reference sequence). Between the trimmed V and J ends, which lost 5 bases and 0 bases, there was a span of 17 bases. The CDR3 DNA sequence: TGTGCCTGGGGAGGGGGGACACTCAGCTCCTACGAGCAGTACTTC. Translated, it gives CAWGGGTLSSYEQYF.

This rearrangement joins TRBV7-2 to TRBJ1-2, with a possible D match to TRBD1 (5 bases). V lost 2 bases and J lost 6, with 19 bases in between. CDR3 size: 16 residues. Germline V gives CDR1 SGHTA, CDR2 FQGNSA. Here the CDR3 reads CASSLQRRTEGHGYTF. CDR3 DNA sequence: TGTGCCAGCAGCTTACAAAGACGGACGGAGGGGCATGGCTACACCTTC.

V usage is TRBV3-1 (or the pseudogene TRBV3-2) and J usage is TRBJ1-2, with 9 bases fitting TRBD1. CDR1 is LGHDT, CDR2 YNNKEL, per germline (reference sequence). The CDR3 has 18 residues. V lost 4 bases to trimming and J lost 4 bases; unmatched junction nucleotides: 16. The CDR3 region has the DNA TGTGCCAGCAGCCCCGGGGTCGGACAGGGGTTTGGGGTCTATGGCTACACCTTC. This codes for CASSPGVGQGFGVYGYTF.

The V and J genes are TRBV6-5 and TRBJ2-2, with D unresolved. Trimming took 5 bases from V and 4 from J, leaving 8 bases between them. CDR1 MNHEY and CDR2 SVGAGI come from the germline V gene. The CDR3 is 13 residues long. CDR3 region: CASSPVSTGELFF. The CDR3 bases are TGTGCCAGCAGTCCCGTATCCACCGGGGAGCTGTTTTTT.

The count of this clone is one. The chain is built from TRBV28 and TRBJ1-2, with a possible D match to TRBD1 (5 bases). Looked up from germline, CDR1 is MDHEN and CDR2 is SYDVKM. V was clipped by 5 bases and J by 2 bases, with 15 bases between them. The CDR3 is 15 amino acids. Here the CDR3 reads CASSRRGRVNYGYTF. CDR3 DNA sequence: TGTGCCAGCAGTCGGAGGGGAAGGGTGAACTATGGCTACACCTTC.

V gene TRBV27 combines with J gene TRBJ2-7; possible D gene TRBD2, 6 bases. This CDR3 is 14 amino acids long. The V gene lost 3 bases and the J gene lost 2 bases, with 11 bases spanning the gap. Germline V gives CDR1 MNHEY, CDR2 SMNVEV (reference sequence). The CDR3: CASSLTGEAYEQYF. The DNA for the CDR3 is TGTGCCAGCAGTTTGACGGGAGAGGCCTACGAGCAGTACTTC.